The 13 T cell receptor beta chains presented below share a single source sample, sequenced in a study of CD8 T cells in Susac syndrome. A quantity of roughly 0.5 to 1 ug RNA underwent reverse transcription using random hexamers. Each CDR3 protein is one row after TCRdb ran MiXCR on the immunoSEQ multiplex PCR reads. The table shows tens of thousands of distinct CDR3 sequences, with over 85% occurring only once. Sequenced: CD8+ T cells from PBMCs. Source of these receptors: a human donor with multiple sclerosis.

The chain carries TRBV29-1 and TRBJ2-1; D is undetermined. Trimming shortened V by 2 bases and J by 0 bases, and 11 bases separated the two germline ends. CDR3 size: 15 residues. Germline V gene data show CDR1 as SQVTM and CDR2 as ANQGSEA. Written as DNA, the CDR3 is TGCAGCGTTGAACTTCGGTCTAGCTCCTACAATGAGCAGTTCTTC. This encodes CSVELRSSSYNEQFF.

V and J are TRBV14 and TRBJ2-7; 9 positions match TRBD1. There are 16 residues in the CDR3. Germline V CDR1 and CDR2: SGHDN, FVKESK. V lost 4 bases, J lost 2 bases, and 9 bases stayed unmatched. DNA of the CDR3: TGTGCCAGCAGCCCGTATTCCGGGACAGGGCCCTACGAGCAGTACTTC. It is translated as CASSPYSGTGPYEQYF.

V gene TRBV9 combines with J gene TRBJ1-1; no definite D call. Germline CDR1 SGDLS, CDR2 YYNGEE. This CDR3 comprises 14 residues. Trimming removed 3 bases from V and 3 bases from J, with 12 bases in between. CDR3 DNA sequence: TGTGCCAGCAGCGCGTTGGGGTCCGACACTGAAGCTTTCTTT. It codes for CASSALGSDTEAFF.

The chain joins TRBV7-9 to TRBJ2-7; possibly TRBD1 or TRBD2 for D (5 bases each). The CDR3 has 14 amino acids. The V end lost 1 base, the J end lost 5 bases, and 12 bases lay between the germline ends. Germline CDR1 reads SEHNR; CDR2 reads FQNEAQ (reference sequence). The CDR3 sequence: CASSLGGEPHEQYF. The CDR3 DNA sequence: TGTGCCAGCAGCTTAGGAGGGGAACCTCACGAGCAGTACTTC.

The chain employs TRBV27 and TRBJ2-7; D is ambiguous. Per the germline V gene, CDR1 is MNHEY and CDR2 is SMNVEV (reference sequence). Trimming took off 2 bases at V and 1 base at J, with 15 bases between the two ends. The CDR3 contains 16 residues. Here the CDR3 reads CASSLRDAGKSYEQYF. The CDR3 region has the DNA TGTGCCAGCAGTTTAAGAGATGCAGGAAAATCCTACGAGCAGTACTTC.

This sequence joins TRBV27 and TRBJ1-1; no clear D. The CDR3 length is 15 residues. V was pared by 5 bases and J by 0 bases, with 13 bases between. Germline loops: CDR1 MNHEY, CDR2 SMNVEV (reference sequence). CDR3 nucleotide sequence: TGTGCCAGCAGTCGGAAACTTGTAATGAACACTGAAGCTTTCTTT. This translates into CASSRKLVMNTEAFF.

The J gene is TRBJ1-2, the V gene TRBV29-1; 11 positions match TRBD1. The length of the CDR3 is 15 residues. Germline trimming cut 6 bases from V and 3 bases from J; bases unmatched to any gene: 9. In germline, CDR1 is SQVTM, CDR2 ANQGSEA. CDR3 DNA: TGCAGCGTCGGAATCCGGGACAGGGGGGACTATGGCTACACCTTC. This codes for CSVGIRDRGDYGYTF. Looking up the rest from reference TRBV29-1 and TRBJ1-2 gives the full variable domain: SAVISQKPSRDICQRGTSLTIQCQVDSQVTMMFWYRQQPGQSLTLIATANQGSEATYESGFVIDKFPISRPNLTFSTLTVSNMSPEDSSIYLCSVGIRDRGDYGYTFGSGTRLTVV.

The rearrangement links TRBV20-1 to TRBJ2-7; no clear D. Trimming cost V 6 bases and J 2 bases, with 14 bases left between them. This CDR3 has 13 residues. CDR1 and CDR2 from the germline V gene are DFQATT and SNEGSKA (reference sequence). This CDR3 is CSATTGATYEQYF. The CDR3 DNA is TGCAGTGCGACCACCGGCGCCACCTACGAGCAGTACTTC.

The chain carries TRBV10-3 and TRBJ2-7; D is uncertain. Germline V lookup: CDR1 ENHRY, CDR2 SYGVKD. The CDR3 consists of 13 residues. V lost 2 bases and J lost 0, with 5 bases in between. The CDR3 DNA is TGTGCCATCAGTGAGCCCCCCTCCTACGAGCAGTACTTC. Protein: CAISEPPSYEQYF.

The chain has TRBV3-1 and TRBJ1-1; D uncertain. The CDR3 runs to 15 residues. The V gene's germline CDR1 is LGHDT and CDR2 YNNKEL (reference sequence). V shed 1 base and J shed 1 base, with 10 bases lying between them. This CDR3 reads CASSQAEVRNTEAFF. The DNA for the CDR3 is TGTGCCAGCAGCCAAGCAGAGGTGAGGAACACTGAAGCTTTCTTT.

The chain combines TRBV7-9 with TRBJ2-1, with D unclear. The CDR3 consists of 16 residues. The V and J ends lost 4 bases and 4 bases respectively, with 17 bases between them. Germline values: CDR1 SEHNR, CDR2 FQNEAQ (reference sequence). As DNA, the CDR3 is TGTGCCAGCAGCTCCCCTACTAAACCAGCTTACAATGAGCAGTTCTTC. Translating gives CASSSPTKPAYNEQFF.

The chain couples TRBV5-1 to TRBJ2-7, with D possibly being TRBD2 (5 bases). The CDR3 is made up of 15 amino acids. V was shortened by 0 bases and J by 0 bases, with 10 bases between the two germline ends. Germline V gene lookup returns CDR1 SGHRS and CDR2 YFSETQ. The CDR3 reads CASSLARANSYEQYF. CDR3 coding DNA: TGCGCCAGCAGCTTGGCGCGGGCAAACTCCTACGAGCAGTACTTC.

This rearrangement joins TRBV19 to TRBJ1-5, with D possibly matching TRBD1 (5 bases). Looked up from germline, CDR1 is LNHDA and CDR2 is SQIVND (reference sequence). V lost 7 bases and J 0 bases, leaving 10 bases between the germline ends. The CDR3 contains 14 residues. This CDR3 reads CASTRRGSNQPQHF. DNA of the CDR3: TGTGCCAGTACCCGGAGGGGTAGCAATCAGCCCCAGCATTTT.